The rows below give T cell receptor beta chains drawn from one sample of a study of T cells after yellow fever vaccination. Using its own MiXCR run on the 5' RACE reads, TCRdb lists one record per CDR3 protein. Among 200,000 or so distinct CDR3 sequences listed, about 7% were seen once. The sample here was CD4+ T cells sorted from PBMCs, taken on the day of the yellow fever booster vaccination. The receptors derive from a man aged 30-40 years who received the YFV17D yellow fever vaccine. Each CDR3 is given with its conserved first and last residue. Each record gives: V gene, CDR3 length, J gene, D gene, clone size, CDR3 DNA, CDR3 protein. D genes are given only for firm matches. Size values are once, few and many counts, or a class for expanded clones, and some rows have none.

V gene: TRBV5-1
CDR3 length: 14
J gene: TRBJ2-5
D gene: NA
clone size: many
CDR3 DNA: TGCGCCAGCAGCAGCGGGACAGCCAAAGAGACCCAGTACTTC
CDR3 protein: CASSSGTAKETQYF

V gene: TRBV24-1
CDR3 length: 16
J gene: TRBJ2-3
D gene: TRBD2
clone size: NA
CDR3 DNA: TGTGCCACCAGTGATTTCCTAGCGGGAGGGCCCGATACGCAGTATTTT
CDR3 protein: CATSDFLAGGPDTQYF

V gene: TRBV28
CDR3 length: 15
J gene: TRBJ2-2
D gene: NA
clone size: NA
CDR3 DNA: TGTGCCAGCAGTCCCCCCCCCCTTGACACCGGGGAGCTGTTTTTT
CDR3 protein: CASSPPPLDTGELFF

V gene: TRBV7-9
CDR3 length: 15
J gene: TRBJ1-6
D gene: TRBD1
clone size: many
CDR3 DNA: TGTGCCAGCAGCTATAACAGGGGAAGCAATTCACCCCTCCACTTT
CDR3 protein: CASSYNRGSNSPLHF

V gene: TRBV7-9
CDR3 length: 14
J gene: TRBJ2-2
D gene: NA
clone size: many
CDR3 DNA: TGTGCCAGCAGCCCAAGGGGACGGAACGGGGAGCTGTTTTTT
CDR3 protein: CASSPRGRNGELFF

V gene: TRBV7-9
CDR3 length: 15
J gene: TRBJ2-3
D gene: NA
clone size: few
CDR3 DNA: TGTGCCAGCAGCTTAAGCGAAACTAGCACAGATACGCAGTATTTT
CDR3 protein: CASSLSETSTDTQYF

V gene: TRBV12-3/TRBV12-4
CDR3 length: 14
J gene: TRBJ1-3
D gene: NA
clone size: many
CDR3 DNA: TGTGCCAGCAGCTTCGGGGGCTCCGGAAACACCATATATTTT
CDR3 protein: CASSFGGSGNTIYF

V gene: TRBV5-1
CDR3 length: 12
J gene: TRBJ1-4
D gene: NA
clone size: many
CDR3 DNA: TGCGCCAGCAGCAAGGGGGAAGAAAAACTGTTTTTT
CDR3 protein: CASSKGEEKLFF

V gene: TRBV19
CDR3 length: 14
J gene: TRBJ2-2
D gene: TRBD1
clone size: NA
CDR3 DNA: TGTGCCACCCGACAGGGAAAGAACACCGGGGAGCTGTTTTTT
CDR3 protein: CATRQGKNTGELFF

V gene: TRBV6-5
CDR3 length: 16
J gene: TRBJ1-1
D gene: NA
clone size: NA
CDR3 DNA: TGTGCCAGCAGAAGCAGGGGTGCGGTTATGAACACTGAAGCTTTCTTT
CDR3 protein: CASRSRGAVMNTEAFF

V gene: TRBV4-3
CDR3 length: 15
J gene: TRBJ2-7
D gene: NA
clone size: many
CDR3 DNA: TGCGCCAGCAGCCAAGTACCCCTCACGGGCTACGAGCAGTACTTC
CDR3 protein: CASSQVPLTGYEQYF

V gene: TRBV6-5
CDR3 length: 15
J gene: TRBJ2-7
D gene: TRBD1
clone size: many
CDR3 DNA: TGTGCCAGCAGTTATCGAGACAGGGGAGTATACGAGCAGTACTTC
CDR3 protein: CASSYRDRGVYEQYF

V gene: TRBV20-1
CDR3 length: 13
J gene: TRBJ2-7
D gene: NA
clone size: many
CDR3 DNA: TGCAGTGCATCTCCGGGGCCGACCTACGAGCAGTACTTC
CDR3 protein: CSASPGPTYEQYF

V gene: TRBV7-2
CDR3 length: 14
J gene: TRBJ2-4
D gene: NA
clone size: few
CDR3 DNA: TGTGCCAGCAGCGTTGGAGGTGACAAAAACATTCAGTACTTC
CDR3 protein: CASSVGGDKNIQYF

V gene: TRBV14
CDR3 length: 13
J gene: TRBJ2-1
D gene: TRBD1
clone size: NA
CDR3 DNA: TGTGCCAGCAGCCAAACCTCCGGGACAGGGCCGTTCTTC
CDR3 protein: CASSQTSGTGPFF

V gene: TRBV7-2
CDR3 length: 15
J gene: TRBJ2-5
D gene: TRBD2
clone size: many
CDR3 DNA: TGTGCCAGCAGCTCCCGTCCGGGACTAGTGGAGACCCAGTACTTC
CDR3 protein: CASSSRPGLVETQYF

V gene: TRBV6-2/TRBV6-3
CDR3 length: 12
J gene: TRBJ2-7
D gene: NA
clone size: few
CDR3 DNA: TGTGCCAGCAGTTGGGGCCAGGGCGAGCAGTACTTC
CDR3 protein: CASSWGQGEQYF